What follows describes a single T cell receptor (beta chain). TCRdb's copy holds only in-frame clones and misses some; the assay was immunoSEQ multiplex PCR. The sample shows roughly 200,000 clones, 75% to 90% of them seen only once. The data derive from a study of blood T cell repertoires in COVID-19. In the study overall: PBMCs, B-cell-depleted T cells, or T cells provided the cDNA or gDNA that made up the material.

Germline CDR1 and CDR2: LGHDT and YNNKEL (reference sequence). The CDR3 covers 14 residues. Trimming removed 6 bases from V and 5 bases from J; junction bases left unmatched: 3. Each participant's cohort was designated according to participant-reported clinical history. The sample comprised PBMCs or T cells enriched from blood (not recorded which). The TCR sequence derives from a man aged 35 to 55 who had recovered from COVID-19. V gene TRBV3-1 (or the pseudogene TRBV3-2) combines with J gene TRBJ1-4, with 10 bases that match TRBD1. The CDR3 DNA reads TGTGCCAGCAGTCCGGGACAGGGGAATGAAAAACTGTTTTTT. This translates into CASSPGQGNEKLFF.